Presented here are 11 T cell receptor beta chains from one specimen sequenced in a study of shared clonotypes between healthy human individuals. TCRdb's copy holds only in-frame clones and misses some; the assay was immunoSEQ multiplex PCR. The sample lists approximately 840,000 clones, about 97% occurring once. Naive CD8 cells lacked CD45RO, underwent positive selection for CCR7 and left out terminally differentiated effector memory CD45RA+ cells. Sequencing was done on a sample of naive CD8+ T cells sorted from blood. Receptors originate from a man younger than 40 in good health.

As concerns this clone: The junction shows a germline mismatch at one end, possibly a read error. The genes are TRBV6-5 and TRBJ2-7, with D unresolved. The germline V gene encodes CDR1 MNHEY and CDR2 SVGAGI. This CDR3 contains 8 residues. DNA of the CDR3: TGTGCCAGCGGACGGAGAAACTTC. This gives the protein CASGRRNF.

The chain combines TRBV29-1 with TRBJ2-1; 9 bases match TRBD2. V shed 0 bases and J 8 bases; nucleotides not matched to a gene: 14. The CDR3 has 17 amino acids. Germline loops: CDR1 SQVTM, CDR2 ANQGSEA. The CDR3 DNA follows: TGCAGCGTTGAAGATCGAATGCGCGGGAGGGCCATCGATGAGCAGTTCTTC. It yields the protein CSVEDRMRGRAIDEQFF.

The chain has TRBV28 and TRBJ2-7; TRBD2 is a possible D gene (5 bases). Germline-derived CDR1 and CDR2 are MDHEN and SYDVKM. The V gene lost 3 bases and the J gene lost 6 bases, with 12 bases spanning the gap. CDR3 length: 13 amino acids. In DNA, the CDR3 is TGTGCCAGCAGTTTCGCCGGGGTTGTCGAGCAGTACTTC. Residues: CASSFAGVVEQYF.

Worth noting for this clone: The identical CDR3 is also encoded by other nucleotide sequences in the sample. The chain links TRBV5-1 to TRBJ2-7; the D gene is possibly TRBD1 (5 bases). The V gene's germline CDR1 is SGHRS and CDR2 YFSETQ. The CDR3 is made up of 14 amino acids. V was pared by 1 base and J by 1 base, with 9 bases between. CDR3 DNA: TGCGCCAGCAGCTTGCTCCAGGGATCCTACGAGCAGTACTTC. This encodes CASSLLQGSYEQYF.

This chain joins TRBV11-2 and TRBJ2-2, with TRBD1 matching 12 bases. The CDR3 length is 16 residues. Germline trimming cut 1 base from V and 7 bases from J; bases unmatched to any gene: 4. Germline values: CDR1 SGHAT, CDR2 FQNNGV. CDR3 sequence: CASSLAGTGGNGELFF. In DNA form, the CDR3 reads TGTGCCAGCAGCTTAGCCGGGACAGGGGGCAACGGGGAGCTGTTTTTT.

CDR3 sequence: CASSQSGRAINEQFF. The CDR3, as DNA: TGCGCCAGCAGCCAGAGCGGGAGGGCTATCAATGAGCAGTTCTTC. The genes are TRBV4-3 and TRBJ2-1; 10 bases map to TRBD2. Germline V gene sequence: CDR1 LGHNA, CDR2 YSLEER. J gave up 6 bases and V 3 bases, and 5 bases lay outside the gene matches. CDR3 length: 15 amino acids.

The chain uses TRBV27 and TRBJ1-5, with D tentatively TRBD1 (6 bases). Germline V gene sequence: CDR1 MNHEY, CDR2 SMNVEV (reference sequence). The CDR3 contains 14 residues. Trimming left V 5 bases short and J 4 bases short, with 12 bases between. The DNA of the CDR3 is TGTGCCAGCAGTCCATCCCAGGGGAATCAGCCCCAGCATTTT. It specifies CASSPSQGNQPQHF.

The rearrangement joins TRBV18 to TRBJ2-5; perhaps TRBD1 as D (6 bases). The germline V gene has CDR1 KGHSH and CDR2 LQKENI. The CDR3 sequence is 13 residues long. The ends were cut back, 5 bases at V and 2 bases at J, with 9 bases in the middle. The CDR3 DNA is TGTGCCAGCTCATGGACAGCGCAAGAGACCCAGTACTTC. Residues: CASSWTAQETQYF.

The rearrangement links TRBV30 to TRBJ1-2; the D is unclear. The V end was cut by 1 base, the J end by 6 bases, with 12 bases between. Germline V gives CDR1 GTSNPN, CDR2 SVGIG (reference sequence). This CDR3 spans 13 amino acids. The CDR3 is CAWSARQVDGYTF. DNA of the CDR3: TGTGCCTGGAGTGCACGCCAGGTGGATGGCTACACCTTC.

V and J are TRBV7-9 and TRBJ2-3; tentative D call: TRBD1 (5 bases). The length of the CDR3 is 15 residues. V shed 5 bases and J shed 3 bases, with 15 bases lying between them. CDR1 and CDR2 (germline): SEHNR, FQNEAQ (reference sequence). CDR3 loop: CASSPRWGKTDTQYF. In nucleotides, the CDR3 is TGTGCCAGCAGCCCTCGTTGGGGCAAAACAGATACGCAGTATTTT.

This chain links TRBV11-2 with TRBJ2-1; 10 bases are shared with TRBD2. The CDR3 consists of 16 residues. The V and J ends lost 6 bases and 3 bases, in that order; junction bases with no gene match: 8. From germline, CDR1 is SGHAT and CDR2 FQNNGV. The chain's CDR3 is CASSPRAGGRYNEQFF. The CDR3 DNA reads TGTGCCAGCAGTCCCCGAGCGGGAGGGCGCTACAATGAGCAGTTCTTC.